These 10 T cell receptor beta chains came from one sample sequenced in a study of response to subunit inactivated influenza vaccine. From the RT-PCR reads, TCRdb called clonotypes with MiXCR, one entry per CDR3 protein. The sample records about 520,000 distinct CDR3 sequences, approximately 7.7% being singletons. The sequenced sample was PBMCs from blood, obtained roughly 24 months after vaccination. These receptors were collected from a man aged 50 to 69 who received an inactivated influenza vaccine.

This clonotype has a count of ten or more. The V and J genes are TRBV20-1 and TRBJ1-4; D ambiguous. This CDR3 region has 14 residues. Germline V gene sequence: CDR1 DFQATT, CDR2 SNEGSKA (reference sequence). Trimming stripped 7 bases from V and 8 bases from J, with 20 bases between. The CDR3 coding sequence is TGCAGTGGTCTCGAAAGAGGCTATAGAGAAAAACTGTTTTTT. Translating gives CSGLERGYREKLFF.

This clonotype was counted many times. DNA for the CDR3: TGTGCCAGCAGCTTAGAAGGGGCGGGCAACACTGAAGCTTTCTTT. This encodes CASSLEGAGNTEAFF. The chain uses TRBV7-9 and TRBJ1-1; maybe TRBD1 (5 bases). CDR1 and CDR2 from the germline V gene are SEHNR and FQNEAQ (reference sequence). The V end was cut by 1 base, the J end by 2 bases, with 11 bases between. CDR3 size: 15 residues.

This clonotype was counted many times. The CDR3 coding sequence is TGCGCCAGCAGCCAAGGGAAAGCGGGGGACAATGAGCAGTTCTTC. It encodes CASSQGKAGDNEQFF. The V call is TRBV4-1, the J call TRBJ2-1; 8 positions agree with TRBD2. This CDR3 is built from 15 residues. Germline-derived CDR1 and CDR2 are MGHRA and YSYEKL. J was trimmed by 5 bases and V by 1 base; bases with no gene match: 4.

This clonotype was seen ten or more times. The CDR3 region has the DNA TGTGCCAGCAGTAGCAGCTCAGGGGATGAGCAGTTCTTC. Translated: CASSSSSGDEQFF. The chain couples TRBV12-3 or TRBV12-4 to TRBJ2-1; D is perhaps TRBD1 (6 bases). The V and J ends lost 5 bases and 8 bases respectively, with 13 bases between them. The CDR3 totals 13 residues.

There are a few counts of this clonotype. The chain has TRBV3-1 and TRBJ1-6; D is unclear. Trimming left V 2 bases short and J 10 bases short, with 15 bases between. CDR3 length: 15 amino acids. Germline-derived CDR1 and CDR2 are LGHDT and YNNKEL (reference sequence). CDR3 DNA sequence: TGTGCCAGCAGCCAAAAGGGTATATTAGGGTCACCCCTCCACTTT. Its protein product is CASSQKGILGSPLHF.

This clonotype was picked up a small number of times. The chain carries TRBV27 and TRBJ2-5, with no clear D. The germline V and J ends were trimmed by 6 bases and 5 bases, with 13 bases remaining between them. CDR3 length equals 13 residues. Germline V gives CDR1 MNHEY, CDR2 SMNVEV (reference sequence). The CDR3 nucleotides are TGTGCCAGCAGCCCAGCCCGAAGGGAGACCCAGTACTTC. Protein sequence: CASSPARRETQYF.

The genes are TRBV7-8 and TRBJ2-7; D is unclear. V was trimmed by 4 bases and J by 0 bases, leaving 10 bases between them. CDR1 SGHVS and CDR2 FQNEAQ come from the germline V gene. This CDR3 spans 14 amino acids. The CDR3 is CASSYGKSSYEQYF. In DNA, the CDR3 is TGTGCCAGCAGCTACGGAAAGAGCTCCTACGAGCAGTACTTC.

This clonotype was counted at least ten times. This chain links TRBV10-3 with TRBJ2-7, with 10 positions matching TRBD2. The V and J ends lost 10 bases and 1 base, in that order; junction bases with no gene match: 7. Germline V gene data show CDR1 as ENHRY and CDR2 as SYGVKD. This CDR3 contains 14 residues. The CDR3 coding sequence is TGTGCCAGCTTTAGCGGGGGGCCTTCCTACGAGCAGTACTTC. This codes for CASFSGGPSYEQYF.

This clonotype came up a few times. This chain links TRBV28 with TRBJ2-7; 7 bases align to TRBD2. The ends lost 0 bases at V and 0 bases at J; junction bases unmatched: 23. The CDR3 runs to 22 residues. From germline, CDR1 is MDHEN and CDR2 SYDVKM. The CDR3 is CASSLCPLTPFGGGIPSYEQYF. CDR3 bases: TGTGCCAGCAGTTTATGCCCTCTGACCCCTTTTGGGGGGGGGATTCCCTCCTACGAGCAGTACTTC.

The CDR3: CASSRSGGEQFF. CDR3 nucleotides: TGTGCCAGCAGCCGTTCGGGGGGTGAGCAGTTCTTC. The V and J genes are TRBV6-5 and TRBJ2-1, with 7 bases aligning to TRBD2. The CDR3 contains 12 residues. The germline gives CDR1 MNHEY, CDR2 SVGAGI. V shed 6 bases, J shed 9 bases, and the junction held 5 bases outside the gene matches.